Described below is a single T cell receptor (beta chain) sequence and its context. What this receptor recognizes is not known. No base quality information exists; no much larger clone differs at one position. CDR1 and CDR2 are read off the germline V gene as SQVTM and ANQGSEA. Cut back by 0 bases and 6 bases, the V and J ends lie 12 bases apart. From its cysteine to its phenylalanine, the CDR3 spans 14 amino acids. Only CDR3 DNA remains: 42 bases, in frame from the first base. For sequencing, an Illumina NovaSeq 6000 was employed. cDNA libraries for TCRalpha and TCRbeta were prepared by 5'RACE using constant-segment primers, with sample barcodes and unique molecular identifiers added. Trizol reagent was used to extract RNA from every sample. Amplification of the libraries took two PCR steps, and the second step added a second sample barcode plus Illumina TruSeq adapters. Sequencing of the libraries was done on an Illumina NovaSeq, producing 2 x 150 bp paired-end reads. In the paper's pipeline: Demultiplexing of reads and collapsing into UMI-guided consensus sequences were performed with migec v1.2.7. Using mixcr v2.1.11, UMI consensuses were aligned to TRA and TRB V and J templates and then assembled into clonotypes. A clonotype was counted as expanded or contracted only if both edgeR and NoisET called the change significant, with noise models trained on biological replicates. edgeR calls used a false discovery rate-adjusted p below 0.01 and a log2 fold-change threshold of 1. As an exploratory analysis of dynamics, max-normalized trajectories of the 1000 most abundant clonotypes were examined with PCA combined with hierarchical clustering. Each responding clone was given a CD4 or CD8 phenotype based on the CD4+ and CD8+ repertoires, which had been sequenced separately. The raw public data were reprocessed by TCRdb itself: fastp quality trimming at Q25, MiXCR clonotype calling, in-frame beta chains only. Each entry is one CDR3 protein sequence, shown with its most common DNA and genes. TCRdb's processing, not the authors', yielded these V and J calls. The sample records 280,000 or so distinct CDR3 sequences, 7.5% to 9.5% of which are singletons. The leading ten clones occupy about 20% of the sample.

The record originates from a study of T-cell memory formation after mild COVID-19 (dated by TCRdb to 2020 to 2023). With respect to the entire study: TCR sequence clusters from the two donors were largely donor specific. Longitudinal TCRalpha and TCRbeta repertoire sequencing tracked T-cell clones expanding and contracting after mild COVID-19 in a couple of donors. The cohort comprised two young, previously healthy adult volunteers, one female and one male. Overall study outcomes, separate from this receptor: Contracting CD4+ clones were found mainly in CM and EM memory subsets, while CD8+ clones were enriched in EMRA. The study covered only a couple of mild cases, and larger cohorts including severe cases with pre-infection samples were considered necessary. From day 15 to 85, contracting clones showed balanced CD4/CD8 phenotypes, whereas a second wave of clones that expanded from day 15 to 37 leaned towards CD4+. Some responding clones were detected in pre-infection memory, suggesting pre-existing cross-reactive memory T cells joined the SARS-CoV-2 response. SARS-CoV-2 specificity was not confirmed for the second-wave clones peaking on day 37.

PBMCs were isolated by Ficoll-Paque density gradient centrifugation. The sequence is built from TRBV29-1 and TRBJ2-1; the best D guess is TRBD2, with 6 bases matching. The clonotype was recovered from a man aged 18 to 35 who had mild COVID-19 (a few samples of this study predate the infection). The sample titles of this study are shuffled in the database, so cell type and time point are left out; the donor was told from shared clones. The material sequenced was PBMCs or a T cell subset sorted from them (not recorded which). The bases read TGCAGCGTTGAAGATTCTCTAGCGATCAATGAGCAGTTCTTC. It translates to CSVEDSLAINEQFF.